This T cell receptor beta chain was sequenced in a study of CD8 T cells in Susac syndrome. Study outcomes and limitations: A relatively small number of individuals underwent TCR sequencing and HLA analysis.

Concerning this clonotype itself: Its antigen is currently unknown.

The patients who served as multiple sclerosis controls were treatment-naive and had stable or active relapsing-remitting disease that fulfilled the revised McDonald criteria. Negative magnetic isolation gave CD8+ and CD4+ cells; FACS enriched CD8+ TEMRA. The CDR3 runs to 14 residues. CDR1 is SNHLY and CDR2 is FYNNEI in the germline V gene. The trim removed 6 bases at V and 8 bases at J, leaving 12 bases unmatched. Random-hexamer reverse transcription was applied to roughly 0.5 to 1 ug RNA. Amplification of the TCR beta CDR3 was carried out by immunoSEQ multiplex PCR, which spanned a total of 54 Vbeta and 13 Jbeta segments. TCRdb reprocessed the immunoSEQ multiplex PCR reads via MiXCR and lists one record per CDR3 protein. The sample lists roughly 170,000 distinct CDR3 sequences, 93% occurring once.

This clonotype originated in a human donor with multiple sclerosis. The chain joins TRBV2 to TRBJ1-2; 7 bases agree with TRBD1. Sequencing was carried out using CD4+ T cells from PBMCs. CDR3 amino acids: CASRDPQGTLGYTF. The CDR3 nucleotides read TGTGCCAGCAGAGACCCACAGGGGACCCTGGGCTACACCTTC.